The 24 T cell receptor beta chains below all came from one sample that was sequenced in a study of blood T cell repertoires in COVID-19. Libraries were prepared by immunoSEQ multiplex PCR; TCRdb keeps only in-frame clonotypes and omits some of them. The table shows about 400,000 clones, with approximately 88% occurring only once. The sample comprised peripheral blood. All receptors derive from a man in his forties or fifties with acute or convalescent COVID-19.

V and J are TRBV30 and TRBJ2-3; the D is unclear. Germline CDR1 reads GTSNPN; CDR2 reads SVGIG (reference sequence). V was shortened by 4 bases and J by 0 bases, with 11 bases between the two germline ends. This CDR3 comprises 14 residues. For the CDR3, the DNA is TGTGCCTGGATCCCCGAGGCTAGCACAGATACGCAGTATTTT. It is translated as CAWIPEASTDTQYF.

This sequence joins TRBV9 and TRBJ2-1; a possible D gene is TRBD2 (6 bases). V was trimmed by 4 bases and J by 9 bases, leaving 20 bases between them. Germline CDR1 is SGDLS and CDR2 is YYNGEE. This CDR3 is 15 amino acids long. The CDR3 nucleotides are TGTGCCAGCAGCCCCCAACAGGTGGGGGAGGCTGAGCAGTTCTTC. It is translated as CASSPQQVGEAEQFF.

The genes are TRBV9 and TRBJ1-3; unclear D gene. Germline loops: CDR1 SGDLS, CDR2 YYNGEE. V was pared by 0 bases and J by 0 bases, with 7 bases between. The CDR3 totals 15 residues. CDR3 sequence (DNA): TGTGCCAGCAGCGTAGGTCCTTCCTCTGGAAACACCATATATTTT. Its protein product is CASSVGPSSGNTIYF. Using reference TRBV9 and TRBJ1-3 for the parts outside the CDR3, the full variable domain is DSGVTQTPKHLITATGQRVTLRCSPRSGDLSVYWYQQSLDQGLQFLIQYYNGEERAKGNILERFSAQQFPDLHSELNLSSLELGDSALYFCASSVGPSSGNTIYFGEGSWLTVV.

This chain joins TRBV5-1 and TRBJ1-3; no clear D. Trimming left V 4 bases short and J 0 bases short, with 8 bases between. The CDR3 spans 14 residues. The germline V gene encodes CDR1 SGHRS and CDR2 YFSETQ. CDR3 sequence reads: CASSGPGSGNTIYF. Here the CDR3 DNA reads TGCGCCAGCAGCGGCCCGGGCTCTGGAAACACCATATATTTT.

The rearrangement links TRBV10-3 to TRBJ1-1; D is uncertain. The CDR3 spans 15 residues. V was cut by 7 bases and J by 3 bases, with 18 bases left in between. Germline CDR1 ENHRY, CDR2 SYGVKD. CDR3 sequence (DNA): TGTGCCATCACCCCCAATCCCCAACGGGACACTGAAGCTTTCTTT. This translates into CAITPNPQRDTEAFF.

A single count supports this clone. The chain joins TRBV5-5 to TRBJ1-1; a possible D gene is TRBD1 (6 bases). V lost 5 bases to trimming and J lost 11 bases, with 28 bases between them. This CDR3 region has 16 residues. Germline values: CDR1 SGHKS, CDR2 YYEKEE (reference sequence). CDR3 sequence: CASSRIPGNRVVEAFF. CDR3 sequence (DNA): TGTGCCAGCAGTCGCATCCCCGGGAACAGGGTTGTGGAGGCTTTCTTT.

This clone was recorded once. This chain connects TRBV19 to TRBJ2-7; a weak D match, TRBD2 (5 bases). From germline, CDR1 is LNHDA and CDR2 SQIVND (reference sequence). V was clipped by 3 bases and J by 0 bases, with 12 bases between them. The CDR3 length is 15 residues. CDR3 bases: TGTGCCAGTAGTATCGTCGGGAATCCCTCCTACGAGCAGTACTTC. As protein: CASSIVGNPSYEQYF.

CDR3 in DNA: TGTGCCACCAGCAGAAGACTAGCGGCAAAAGAGACCCAGTACTTC. Amino acids: CATSRRLAAKETQYF. The V and J genes are TRBV15 and TRBJ2-5; 9 nucleotides line up with TRBD2. Germline values: CDR1 LNHNV, CDR2 YYDKDF (reference sequence). J lost 3 bases, V lost 2 bases, and 4 bases had no gene match. The CDR3 is made up of 15 amino acids.

The V call is TRBV18, the J call TRBJ1-3, with 10 bases that match TRBD1. Per the germline V gene, CDR1 is KGHSH and CDR2 is LQKENI. With V trimmed by 6 bases and J by 3 bases, 5 bases remained unmatched. CDR3 size: 15 residues. The CDR3 reads CASSPGTGVGNTIYF. The CDR3 nucleotides are TGTGCCAGCTCTCCCGGGACAGGGGTTGGAAACACCATATATTTT.

The chain combines TRBV6-2 or TRBV6-3 with TRBJ2-7; D possibly corresponds to TRBD1 (5 bases). In germline, CDR1 is MNHEY, CDR2 SVGEGT. V lost 2 bases to trimming and J lost 1 base, with 9 bases between them. This CDR3 spans 14 amino acids. The CDR3 region has the DNA TGTGCCAGCAGTTACGGGCAGGGATCCTACGAGCAGTACTTC. Amino acid sequence: CASSYGQGSYEQYF.

The V call is TRBV10-3, the J call TRBJ1-1; 10 bases agree with TRBD1. The germline V gene encodes CDR1 ENHRY and CDR2 SYGVKD. This CDR3 is 16 amino acids long. V lost 0 bases to trimming and J lost 10 bases; unmatched junction nucleotides: 11. The CDR3: CAISESRLGQGGRAFF. CDR3 DNA sequence: TGTGCCATCAGTGAGTCGCGGCTTGGACAGGGGGGGAGAGCTTTCTTT.

The CDR3 region is CATRDRGESSGYTF. CDR3 DNA sequence: TGTGCCACTCGAGACAGGGGGGAATCAAGTGGCTACACCTTC. This chain connects TRBV4-2 to TRBJ1-2, with TRBD1 identical over 9 bases. CDR3 size: 14 residues. V was pared by 10 bases and J by 7 bases, with 13 bases of the junction left unmatched. Germline assignment: CDR1 LGHNA and CDR2 YNFKEQ.

V usage is TRBV5-1 and J usage is TRBJ1-1; 12 bases agree with TRBD1. Germline V CDR1 and CDR2: SGHRS, YFSETQ. V lost 5 bases, J lost 12 bases, and 14 bases stayed unmatched. CDR3 length: 15 residues. The CDR3 nucleotides are TGCGCCAGCAGAAAACCGGGACAGGGGGCGCCGGAAACTTTCTTT. Its translation is CASRKPGQGAPETFF.

The chain employs TRBV14 and TRBJ2-5; the D is unclear. V was pared by 2 bases and J by 3 bases, with 16 bases between. CDR1 is SGHDN, CDR2 FVKESK, per germline. The CDR3 consists of 16 residues. The CDR3 nucleotides are TGTGCCAGCAGCCAAATCGGTTTGTCTTTTAAAGAGACCCAGTACTTC. Its protein is CASSQIGLSFKETQYF.

The J gene is TRBJ2-1, the V gene TRBV9; TRBD2 agrees at 13 bases. Germline V gene lookup returns CDR1 SGDLS and CDR2 YYNGEE. The CDR3 runs 15 residues. V trimming: 7 bases; J trimming: 8 bases; junction bases outside the gene matches: 9. CDR3 protein: CASGRFGTSGDEQFF. Written as DNA, the CDR3 is TGTGCCAGCGGGAGATTCGGGACTAGCGGGGATGAGCAGTTCTTC.

V and J are TRBV5-4 and TRBJ2-2; 10 bases agree with TRBD1. Germline CDR1 is SGHNT and CDR2 is YYREEE (reference sequence). The CDR3 consists of 15 residues. V was pared by 4 bases and J by 4 bases, with 4 bases of the junction left unmatched. The CDR3 DNA follows: TGTGCCAGCAGCGGGACAGGGGAGGCCACCGGGGAGCTGTTTTTT. Protein sequence: CASSGTGEATGELFF. Supplemented by reference TRBV5-4 and TRBJ2-2, the full variable domain reads ETGVTQSPTHLIKTRGQQVTLRCSSQSGHNTVSWYQQALGQGPQFIFQYYREEENGRGNFPPRFSGLQFPNYSSELNVNALELDDSALYLCASSGTGEATGELFFGEGSRLTVL.

This clone was counted at least ten times. The V gene is TRBV11-2, the J gene TRBJ2-7, with 7 bases that match TRBD1. This CDR3 is 12 amino acids long. The germline gives CDR1 SGHAT, CDR2 FQNNGV. J was trimmed by 9 bases and V by 1 base; bases with no gene match: 3. Here the CDR3 reads CASSLGPGGQYF. The CDR3, as DNA: TGTGCCAGCAGCTTAGGACCAGGGGGGCAGTACTTC.

The chain recombines TRBV6-5 with TRBJ1-1; D uncertain. This CDR3 is 15 amino acids long. V lost 0 bases, J lost 1 base, and 9 bases lay in between. CDR1 MNHEY and CDR2 SVGAGI come from the germline V gene. The CDR3 spells CASSYSRVPNTEAFF. The DNA for the CDR3 is TGTGCCAGCAGTTACTCGAGGGTTCCGAACACTGAAGCTTTCTTT.

The rearrangement uses TRBV4-1 and TRBJ2-7; 12 bases align to TRBD2. This CDR3 spans 16 amino acids. J was trimmed by 2 bases and V by 4 bases; bases with no gene match: 6. CDR1 and CDR2 from the germline V gene are MGHRA and YSYEKL. CDR3 nucleotides: TGCGCCAGCAGCCCTTACCCTAGCGGGGGGGCCTACGAGCAGTACTTC. Its protein product is CASSPYPSGGAYEQYF.

The chain uses TRBV27 and TRBJ2-5; D possibly corresponds to TRBD1 (5 bases). This CDR3 has 15 residues. Germline V lookup: CDR1 MNHEY, CDR2 SMNVEV (reference sequence). Trimming pared 8 bases from V and 5 bases from J, leaving 21 bases between. CDR3 DNA: TGTGCCAGCTGTCCCATCGGACAACTTTGGGAGACCCAGTACTTC. It yields the protein CASCPIGQLWETQYF.

The V call is TRBV9, the J call TRBJ2-1; D perhaps matches TRBD1 (5 bases). V dropped 3 bases and J dropped 12 bases, with 13 bases sitting between them. The germline CDR1 and CDR2 sequences are SGDLS and YYNGEE. CDR3 length: 12 residues. The DNA for the CDR3 is TGTGCCAGCAGCGAGGGGCAGGGTACGCAGTTCTTC. This gives the protein CASSEGQGTQFF.

The chain has TRBV30 and TRBJ1-6, with a possible D match to TRBD1 (5 bases). The CDR3 has 15 residues. Trimming stripped 2 bases from V and 7 bases from J, with 15 bases between. Germline CDR1 reads GTSNPN; CDR2 reads SVGIG (reference sequence). As DNA, the CDR3 is TGTGCCTGGAGTCGACCCGGGGGTACAAATTCACCCCTCCACTTT. Translated: CAWSRPGGTNSPLHF.

The chain joins TRBV10-3 to TRBJ2-5, with TRBD1 matching 8 bases. V shed 6 bases and J 7 bases; nucleotides not matched to a gene: 10. Germline CDR1 and CDR2: ENHRY and SYGVKD. The length of the CDR3 is 14 residues. The DNA for the CDR3 is TGTGCCATCAGGGACGGACAGGGTTCATGGACCCAGTACTTC. Amino acid sequence: CAIRDGQGSWTQYF.

Details on this clone: The same CDR3 also results from other DNA sequences found in this sample. The V call is TRBV5-1, the J call TRBJ1-3; TRBD1 is a possible D gene (6 bases). The CDR3 is 14 residues long. The V and J ends lost 4 bases and 2 bases respectively, with 10 bases between them. The germline V gene has CDR1 SGHRS and CDR2 YFSETQ. In DNA form, the CDR3 reads TGCGCCAGCAGCCTTACAGGGCCTGGAAACACCATATATTTT. Translation gives CASSLTGPGNTIYF.